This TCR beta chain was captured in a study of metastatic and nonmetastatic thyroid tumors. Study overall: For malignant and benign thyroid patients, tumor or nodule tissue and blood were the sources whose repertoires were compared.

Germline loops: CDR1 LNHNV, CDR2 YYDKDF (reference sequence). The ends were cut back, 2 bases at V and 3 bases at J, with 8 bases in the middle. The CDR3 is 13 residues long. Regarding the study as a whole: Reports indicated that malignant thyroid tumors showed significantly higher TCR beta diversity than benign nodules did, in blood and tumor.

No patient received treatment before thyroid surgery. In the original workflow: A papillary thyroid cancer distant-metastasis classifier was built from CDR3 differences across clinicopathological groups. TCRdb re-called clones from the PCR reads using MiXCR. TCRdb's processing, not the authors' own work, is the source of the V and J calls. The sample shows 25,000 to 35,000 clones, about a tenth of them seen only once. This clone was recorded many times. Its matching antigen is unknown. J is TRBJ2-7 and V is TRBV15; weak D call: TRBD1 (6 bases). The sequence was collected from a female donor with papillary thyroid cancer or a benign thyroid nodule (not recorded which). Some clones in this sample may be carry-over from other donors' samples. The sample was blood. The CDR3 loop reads CATSRNRDYEQYF. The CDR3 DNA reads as TGTGCCACCAGCAGAAACAGGGACTACGAGCAGTACTTC.